One T cell receptor (beta chain) is described in this entry. This CDR3 region has 16 residues. V gave up 3 bases and J gave up 0 bases, with 15 bases separating them. CDR1 is SQVTM, CDR2 ANQGSEA, per germline. The sample is drawn from a study of blood T cell repertoires in COVID-19. Study-level background: Donors in the United States, Italy and Spain gave samples during acute or convalescent COVID-19.

The repertoire was sequenced with immunoSEQ multiplex PCR; TCRdb's copy has only in-frame clones and lacks some. The sample has 300,000 to 500,000 clones, 85% to 90% seen once; the top ten hold approximately 1%. The sequenced material came from PBMCs or T cells enriched from blood (not recorded which). The rearrangement uses TRBV29-1 and TRBJ2-1, with D uncertain. This TCR derives from a woman aged 25 to 39 with acute COVID-19. CDR3 nucleotide sequence: TGCAGCGTTGACAGCCCGCGGAGTGGCTCCTACAATGAGCAGTTCTTC. Protein product: CSVDSPRSGSYNEQFF.